The 12 T cell receptor beta chains below come from one sample, sequenced in a study of graft-versus-host responses after intestinal transplantation. These receptors have no known antigen. Assay: immunoSEQ multiplex PCR; the TCRdb copy retains only in-frame clones and omits some. The sample shows approximately 120,000 clones, around nine tenths of them seen only once. Specimen: unstimulated CD4+ T cells sorted from spleen or lymph node cells, collected before intestinal transplant. The receptor set was obtained from a human donor who received an intestinal transplant.

The CDR3 protein is CASSLAGVAGGQNEQFF. The CDR3 region has the DNA TGCGCCAGCAGCTTGGCCGGGGTAGCGGGGGGGCAAAATGAGCAGTTCTTC. This chain connects TRBV5-1 to TRBJ2-1; 11 bases map to TRBD2. The germline V gene has CDR1 SGHRS and CDR2 YFSETQ. The CDR3 has 17 residues. Trimming took 0 bases from V and 7 from J; bases not matched to a gene: 9. The variable domain in full, with the rest retrieved from reference TRBV5-1 and TRBJ2-1, is KAGVTQTPRYLIKTRGQQVTLSCSPISGHRSVSWYQQTPGQGLQFLFEYFSETQRNKGNFPGRFSGRQFSNSRSEMNVSTLELGDSALYLCASSLAGVAGGQNEQFFGPGTRLTVL.

The chain joins TRBV19 to TRBJ1-6, with D unclear. This CDR3 spans 10 amino acids. V lost 8 bases and J lost 10, with 6 bases in between. Germline CDR1 LNHDA, CDR2 SQIVND (reference sequence). Here the CDR3 reads CASLRSPLHF. The CDR3 nucleotides are TGTGCCAGTTTGAGGTCACCCCTCCACTTT.

V is TRBV7-9 and J is TRBJ1-2, with 7 bases lining up with TRBD1. The CDR3 loop spans 15 amino acids. Unmatched junction bases numbered 7, after V lost 2 bases and J lost 4 bases. The germline V gene encodes CDR1 SEHNR and CDR2 FQNEAQ (reference sequence). In DNA form, the CDR3 reads TGTGCCAGCAGCTTAATGGGACAGCCTCTCTATGGCTACACCTTC. Translation gives CASSLMGQPLYGYTF.

The chain combines TRBV7-8 with TRBJ2-7; 11 bases agree with TRBD2. The V and J ends lost 5 bases and 7 bases, in that order; junction bases with no gene match: 7. This CDR3 spans 14 amino acids. The germline V gene has CDR1 SGHVS and CDR2 FQNEAQ. CDR3 loop: CASSLASGGTEQYF. The DNA for the CDR3 is TGTGCCAGCAGCCTTGCTAGCGGGGGGACGGAGCAGTACTTC. Together with reference TRBV7-8 and TRBJ2-7, the CDR3 gives the full variable domain: GAGVSQSPRYKVAKRGQDVALRCDPISGHVSLFWYQQALGQGPEFLTYFQNEAQLDKSGLPSDRFFAERPEGSVSTLKIQRTQQEDSAVYLCASSLASGGTEQYFGPGTRLTVT.

The chain combines TRBV6-1 with TRBJ2-7; D may be TRBD2 (5 bases). Germline V gene data show CDR1 as MNHNS and CDR2 as SASEGT. CDR3 length: 15 residues. The V gene lost 4 bases and the J gene lost 0 bases, with 13 bases spanning the gap. CDR3 protein: CASSAGFTSSYEQYF. In DNA form, the CDR3 reads TGTGCCAGCAGTGCGGGATTTACGAGCTCCTACGAGCAGTACTTC.

This clone was recorded a few times. The rearrangement links TRBV19 to TRBJ1-5; perhaps TRBD1 as D (6 bases). Per germline, CDR1 LNHDA and CDR2 SQIVND (reference sequence). Deletions cut 10 bases from V and 10 bases from J, with 14 bases between. There are 11 residues in the CDR3. CDR3 amino acids: CATSLQGPQHF. The CDR3 DNA follows: TGTGCCACCAGTTTACAGGGTCCCCAGCATTTT.

The rearrangement links TRBV6-5 to TRBJ2-7, with 7 bases lining up with TRBD2. With V trimmed by 0 bases and J by 0 bases, 2 bases remained unmatched. This CDR3 is 15 amino acids long. Germline V gene data show CDR1 as MNHEY and CDR2 as SVGAGI. The CDR3 region is CASSYSGTNSYEQYF. The CDR3 DNA is TGTGCCAGCAGTTACTCTGGGACTAACTCCTACGAGCAGTACTTC.

The chain is built from TRBV20-1 and TRBJ2-1; D is uncertain. The V gene lost 0 bases and the J gene lost 7 bases, with 4 bases spanning the gap. Per germline, CDR1 DFQATT and CDR2 SNEGSKA (reference sequence). This CDR3 has 11 amino acids. CDR3 amino acids: CSARDGNEQFF. The CDR3 DNA is TGCAGTGCTAGAGATGGGAATGAGCAGTTCTTC.

The chain recombines TRBV2 with TRBJ2-7; TRBD2 is a possible D gene (5 bases). This CDR3 spans 13 amino acids. Trimming took off 6 bases at V and 7 bases at J, with 16 bases between the two ends. Germline CDR1 SNHLY, CDR2 FYNNEI. The CDR3 bases are TGTGCCAGCAGCTCAGGACCCACGGGGGAGCAGTACTTC. It specifies CASSSGPTGEQYF.

The chain links TRBV30 to TRBJ1-5; no clear D gene. This CDR3 region has 10 residues. Germline assignment: CDR1 GTSNPN and CDR2 SVGIG (reference sequence). V gave up 4 bases and J gave up 9 bases, with 7 bases separating them. Here the CDR3 reads CAWIAGPQHF. CDR3 coding DNA: TGTGCCTGGATCGCGGGGCCCCAGCATTTT.

The chain joins TRBV5-1 to TRBJ2-7; 7 positions match TRBD2. Per germline, CDR1 SGHRS and CDR2 YFSETQ. With V trimmed by 0 bases and J by 3 bases, 6 bases remained unmatched. The CDR3 extends over 15 amino acids. The CDR3 reads CASSLVRGGDYEQYF. CDR3 in DNA: TGCGCCAGCAGCTTGGTGAGGGGAGGGGACTACGAGCAGTACTTC.

The chain has TRBV7-6 and TRBJ2-1; TRBD1 matches at 10 bases. The V gene's germline CDR1 is SGHVS and CDR2 FNYEAQ. The trim removed 5 bases at V and 7 bases at J, leaving 11 bases unmatched. The CDR3 has 16 amino acids. This CDR3 is CASSPGIRQGANEQFF. In nucleotides, the CDR3 is TGTGCCAGCAGCCCAGGCATAAGACAGGGGGCGAATGAGCAGTTCTTC.